A single sample gave rise to the 9 T cell receptor beta chains below, sequenced in a study of human T cells and chemical hapten exposure. Time point of the sample: patch test 2, 6 weeks after DPC sensitization. Treatment denoted: therapeutic diphenylcyclopropenone sensitization with weekly scalp DPC. TCRdb re-called the RACE reads with MiXCR, one entry per CDR3 protein. The repertoire includes 110,000 to 150,000 distinct CDR3 sequences, 10% to 15% of them detected once, and less than 1.5% sits in the top ten. The sequenced sample was whole blood, obtained in connection with sensitization to the hapten diphenylcyclopropenone (DPC). The receptors here all came from a woman aged 45 to 65 with alopecia areata. Some clones in this sample may be carry-over from other donors' samples.

This clonotype was counted a few times. The chain links TRBV7-2 to TRBJ2-7; D possibly corresponds to TRBD1 (5 bases). Germline loops: CDR1 SGHTA, CDR2 FQGNSA. The CDR3 has 14 residues. Trimming cost V 1 base and J 7 bases, with 14 bases left between them. The DNA for the CDR3 is TGTGCCAGCAGCTTAGATACAGGTTTAAGGGAGCAGTACTTC. This gives the protein CASSLDTGLREQYF.

The chain carries TRBV19 and TRBJ1-1; D ambiguous. The germline V gene has CDR1 LNHDA and CDR2 SQIVND (reference sequence). The CDR3 is made up of 14 amino acids. V shed 8 bases and J shed 1 base, with 14 bases lying between them. CDR3 in DNA: TGTGCCAGTGCCGCCGGAGCCCCGAACACTGAAGCTTTCTTT. This encodes CASAAGAPNTEAFF.

The chain has TRBV7-2 and TRBJ2-1; TRBD1 matches at 9 bases. Germline CDR1 and CDR2: SGHTA and FQGNSA. Losses at the gene ends were 1 base for V and 7 bases for J; bases not matched to a gene: 8. The CDR3 spans 16 residues. CDR3 protein: CASSLGGTGKGNEQFF. The CDR3 bases are TGTGCCAGCAGCTTAGGAGGGACAGGGAAGGGGAATGAGCAGTTCTTC.

This clonotype appeared many times. The rearrangement links TRBV4-2 to TRBJ2-1, with D unclear. V lost 0 bases, J lost 3 bases, and 9 bases lay in between. Germline CDR1 and CDR2: LGHNA and YNFKEQ. This CDR3 is built from 15 residues. CDR3 region: CASSQEAAFYNEQFF. CDR3 bases: TGTGCCAGCAGCCAAGAGGCGGCCTTCTACAATGAGCAGTTCTTC.

This clonotype showed up many times. The chain has TRBV10-3 and TRBJ2-5, with D tentatively TRBD1 (5 bases). The CDR3 covers 13 residues. Germline loops: CDR1 ENHRY, CDR2 SYGVKD. V lost 3 bases, J lost 2 bases, and 7 bases lay in between. DNA of the CDR3: TGTGCCATCAGTGATAGGGGACAAGAGACCCAGTACTTC. This sequence encodes CAISDRGQETQYF.

About this clonotype itself: Sequence at one end of the junction differs from germline and may be a read error. The V gene is TRBV9, the J gene TRBJ2-1; no clear D. This CDR3 spans 13 amino acids. Germline loops: CDR1 SGDLS, CDR2 YYNGEE. In DNA, the CDR3 is TGTGCCAGCAGCGTAGATGGTTTGCGGCCTTACCTCTTC. This encodes CASSVDGLRPYLF.

This clonotype was counted many times. The junction and the germline gene differ at one end; a read error may be behind it. The chain has TRBV11-2 and TRBJ2-7; TRBD2 matches 8 bases. CDR1 is SGHAT, CDR2 FQNNGV, per germline. The CDR3 is made up of 14 amino acids. CDR3 nucleotide sequence: TGTGCCAGCAGCTTAGATCGGACAGAGGGCGGGAGGAGCTTC. Translated, it gives CASSLDRTEGGRSF.

This clonotype turned up a few times. The CDR3 sequence: CASSLSTDSSYEQYF. The CDR3 DNA reads TGTGCCAGCAGCTTAAGCACAGACAGCTCCTACGAGCAGTACTTC. V gene TRBV11-2 combines with J gene TRBJ2-7, with D possibly being TRBD1 (5 bases). V was clipped by 2 bases and J by 0 bases, with 11 bases between them. The CDR3 contains 15 residues. The germline gives CDR1 SGHAT, CDR2 FQNNGV.

This clonotype appeared a few times. This rearrangement joins TRBV3-1 to TRBJ1-2, with a possible D match to TRBD1 (5 bases). Trimming cost V 3 bases and J 8 bases, with 13 bases left between them. The CDR3 has 13 residues. Germline loops: CDR1 LGHDT, CDR2 YNNKEL (reference sequence). The CDR3 region has the DNA TGTGCCAGCAGCCAGAGGTTTGGGGGAGGCTACACCTTC. Translated, it gives CASSQRFGGGYTF.